The rows below give T cell receptor beta chains drawn from one sample of a study of early T cells in non-severe SARS-CoV-2 infection. Each CDR3 protein is one row after TCRdb ran MiXCR on the 5' RACE reads. The sample consists of over 45,000 distinct CDR3 sequences, around 5.6% of them appearing once. Sample: whole blood. All receptors come from an adult who was a healthcare worker with PCR-confirmed SARS-CoV-2 infection or an uninfected control (not recorded which). The CDR3 runs from the conserved cysteine through the conserved F or W. A D gene is named only where the DNA matches it firmly. Clone size is shown for a subset of rows, as once, few, many or a class of expanded clone.

v_gene	j_gene	abundance	d_gene	CDR3nt	CDR3aa
TRBV30	TRBJ2-2	many	.	TGTGCCTGGAGTCCAGGGGCGATCACCGGGGAGCTGTTTTTT	CAWSPGAITGELFF
TRBV7-9	TRBJ2-7	many	TRBD2	TGTGCCAGCAGCTCAGATTGGGAGGCTAGCGGGATGTTCTACGAGCAGTACTTC	CASSSDWEASGMFYEQYF
TRBV6-2/TRBV6-3	TRBJ1-2	few	.	TGTGCCAGCAGTTACGTCGGGAAACACCACTATGGCTACACCTTC	CASSYVGKHHYGYTF
TRBV19	TRBJ1-5	many	.	TGTGCCAGTACCCACTACCCCAGGGGACCGAGAGCGCATCAGCCCCAGCATTTT	CASTHYPRGPRAHQPQHF
TRBV10-2	TRBJ2-1	many	.	TGCGCCAGCAGGACCGGGACTGGAACCTTGCAGTTCTTC	CASRTGTGTLQFF
TRBV5-1	TRBJ2-2	.	.	TGCGCCAGCAGGGACGGCGCGAACACCGGGGAGCTGTTTTTT	CASRDGANTGELFF
TRBV29-1	TRBJ1-4	few	.	TGCAGCGCCAGCGGATACGGGACAAATGAAAAACTGTTTTTT	CSASGYGTNEKLFF
TRBV2	TRBJ2-2	.	.	TGTGCCAGCAGTGAAACTGGGTTCGGGGAGCTGTTTTTT	CASSETGFGELFF
TRBV20-1	TRBJ2-7	many	TRBD1	TGCAGTGCTAACCCCGGACAGGGGGGATACGAGCAGTACTTC	CSANPGQGGYEQYF
TRBV5-4	TRBJ1-2	many	TRBD1	TGTGCCAGCAGCTCCTCAGGGGGCCTAGGCTATGGCTACACCTTC	CASSSSGGLGYGYTF
TRBV6-2/TRBV6-3	TRBJ1-1	.	.	TGTGCCAGCAGTTCCTGGACACTAACGGGCACTGAAGCTTTCTTT	CASSSWTLTGTEAFF
TRBV6-5	TRBJ2-1	few	.	TGTGCCAGCAGTCTCCGGGGCCACGGCCCGGCTAATGAGCAGTTCTTC	CASSLRGHGPANEQFF
TRBV29-1	TRBJ2-1	many	.	TGCAGCGCGGCCCCCGGCCCTAATGAGCAGTTCTTC	CSAAPGPNEQFF
TRBV7-6	TRBJ2-3	many	.	TGTGCCAGCAGCCAGCCCCAGGCAGGGAACCTGGATACGCAGTATTTT	CASSQPQAGNLDTQYF
TRBV20-1	TRBJ1-5	many	.	TGCAGTGCTGGGATCCGGGCCGGGGGACAGCCCCAGCATTTT	CSAGIRAGGQPQHF
TRBV5-4	TRBJ1-2	many	TRBD1	TGTGCCAGCAGCTTGGACAGACAGGGCGGTAACTATGGCTACACCTTC	CASSLDRQGGNYGYTF
TRBV15	TRBJ2-1	few	TRBD1	TGTGCCACCAGCAGCCGGGACAGGGATAGCAATGAGCAGTTCTTC	CATSSRDRDSNEQFF
TRBV6-6	TRBJ2-2	few	TRBD2	TGTGCAGCGGGGGCTAGCGGGAGGGCCGACGGGGAGCTGTTTTTT	CAAGASGRADGELFF
TRBV7-2	TRBJ2-7	many	.	TGTGCCAGCAGACTCACGGGGGCCCACGAGCAGTACTTC	CASRLTGAHEQYF
TRBV27	TRBJ2-7	many	.	TGTGCCAGCAGCCCCAGTTCGGGGAAGAGGGGAGAGCAGTACTTC	CASSPSSGKRGEQYF
TRBV12-3/TRBV12-4	TRBJ2-1	few	.	TGTGCCAGCAGTCCGGCGGGGAAATACAATGAGCAGTTCTTC	CASSPAGKYNEQFF
TRBV12-3/TRBV12-4	TRBJ2-1	many	.	TGTGCCAGCAGCGACAATGAGCAGTTCTTC	CASSDNEQFF
TRBV6-5	TRBJ1-1	many	.	TGTGCCAGCAGCCGGGGGAACACTGAAGCTTTCTTT	CASSRGNTEAFF
TRBV5-4	TRBJ1-3	.	.	TGTGCCAGCAGCTTGCGACAGGTTTCTGGAAACACCATATATTTT	CASSLRQVSGNTIYF
TRBV19	TRBJ1-4	many	.	TGTGCCAGCAACGAACAGGGTTATAATGAAAAACTGTTTTTT	CASNEQGYNEKLFF
TRBV7-9	TRBJ1-1	.	.	TGTGCCAGCAGCCAGGGAGTAGGGGAAGCTGAAGCTTTCTTT	CASSQGVGEAEAFF
TRBV29-1	TRBJ1-1	many	.	TGCAGCGTTGTTATCGTGAACACTGAAGCTTTCTTT	CSVVIVNTEAFF
TRBV27	TRBJ2-7	few	.	TGTGCCAGCAGTTCGGGGGTCTCCTACGAGCAGTACTTC	CASSSGVSYEQYF
TRBV13	TRBJ2-7	.	TRBD2	TGTGCCAGCGGCCTGGAGGGGACTAGCCGGTCCGAGCAGTACTTC	CASGLEGTSRSEQYF
TRBV25-1	TRBJ1-1	.	.	TGTGCCAGCAGTGAAGGTCTTATGAACACTGAAGCTTTCTTT	CASSEGLMNTEAFF
TRBV11-2	TRBJ2-3	few	.	TGTGCCAGCAGGTCTGGACACCCCATCACAGATACGCAGTATTTT	CASRSGHPITDTQYF
TRBV11-2	TRBJ2-3	many	TRBD1	TGTGCCAGCAGCTCAACAGGGGGCGCAACTAATACGCAGTATTTT	CASSSTGGATNTQYF
TRBV20-1	TRBJ1-4	many	TRBD1	TGCAGTGCTAGACGGGAGACAGGGGGGAATGAAAAACTGTTTTTT	CSARRETGGNEKLFF
TRBV5-4	TRBJ1-1	many	.	TGTGCCAGCAGCACAGGGACACTCCACACTGAAGCTTTCTTT	CASSTGTLHTEAFF
TRBV6-6	TRBJ2-1	many	TRBD2	TGTGCCAGCAGTAACCTAGCGGGAGTAGGCAATGAGCAGTTCTTC	CASSNLAGVGNEQFF
TRBV5-1	TRBJ2-1	many	TRBD1	TGCGCCAGCAGCTTACAGGGGTTTTCCTACAATGAGCAGTTCTTC	CASSLQGFSYNEQFF
TRBV21-1	TRBJ1-5	.	.	TGTGCCAGCAGCAAGACGTGGTCAGGCAATCAGCCCCAGCATTTT	CASSKTWSGNQPQHF
TRBV20-1	TRBJ1-6	few	.	TGCAGTGCTAGAGATCTGAAGGGTTCAACTTCACCCCTCCACTTT	CSARDLKGSTSPLHF
TRBV5-4	TRBJ1-5	many	.	TGTGCCAGCTCCGTCAGGGGAGGGCAGCCCCAGCATTTT	CASSVRGGQPQHF
TRBV6-5	TRBJ1-1	.	TRBD1	TGTGCCAGCACCCCTGGGACAGGGTATTCTGGCACTGAAGCTTTCTTT	CASTPGTGYSGTEAFF
TRBV3-1	TRBJ2-1	few	.	TGTGCCAGCAGCCTTGACTGGGGCTCCTACAATGAGCAGTTCTTC	CASSLDWGSYNEQFF